This T cell receptor (beta chain) is drawn from a study of Graves' ophthalmopathy and Graves' hyperthyroidism. General study points: Sensitivity of about 91% and specificity of about 77% were achieved when a 13-signature model separated ophthalmopathy from stable hyperthyroidism. Ophthalmopathy progression prediction by the model yielded a sensitivity of 60% to 71% and a specificity of less than 75%.

This CDR3 has 13 amino acids. Germline V gene data show CDR1 as KGHDR and CDR2 as SFDVKD. V lost 7 bases and J lost 2; bases outside the gene matches: 1. No donor had other autoimmune disease, uncontrolled infection, pregnancy or lactation. The TCR beta CDR3 regions underwent amplification from RNA transcripts. First-round RT-PCR used HTBI primers; second-round multiplex PCR followed. TCRdb used MiXCR to reprocess the multiplex PCR reads, holding one entry per CDR3 protein. The sample holds some 1.1 million distinct CDR3 sequences, about 40% seen once. This clonotype was found many times. Its specificity is unknown.

The clonotype comes from an adult man with Graves' hyperthyroidism. The rearrangement uses TRBV24-1 and TRBJ1-5, with TRBD1 matching over 7 bases. Specimen: peripheral blood or thyroid tissue (not recorded which). The CDR3 sequence: CATRGTGNQPQHF. CDR3 bases: TGTGCCACCAGAGGGACAGGCAATCAGCCCCAGCATTTT.